These 21 T cell receptor beta chains originate from one sample sequenced in a study of blood T cell repertoires in COVID-19. Sequencing was performed with immunoSEQ multiplex PCR; in TCRdb, only in-frame clones are kept and a portion is missing. The data hold about 180,000 clones, with roughly four fifths observed a single time. Specimen: peripheral blood. These receptors originate from a human donor in a cohort sampled during active COVID-19.

The chain employs TRBV5-1 and TRBJ2-2; TRBD2 matches at 11 bases. After removal of 4 bases from V and 3 bases from J, the junction contained 5 bases not matched to a gene. This CDR3 has 16 amino acids. Per the germline V gene, CDR1 is SGHRS and CDR2 is YFSETQ. The CDR3 here is CASSDLTSGDTGELFF. The CDR3 bases are TGCGCCAGCAGCGACCTGACTAGCGGGGACACCGGGGAGCTGTTTTTT.

The chain has TRBV19 and TRBJ1-2; 9 bases agree with TRBD1. This CDR3 has 16 residues. The ends lost 8 bases at V and 1 base at J; junction bases unmatched: 11. CDR1 and CDR2 (germline): LNHDA, SQIVND (reference sequence). The CDR3 is CASHPGQGDDNYGYTF. CDR3 DNA: TGTGCCAGTCATCCGGGACAGGGCGATGATAACTATGGCTACACCTTC. The entire variable domain, with the rest obtained from reference TRBV19 and TRBJ1-2, is as follows: DGGITQSPKYLFRKEGQNVTLSCEQNLNHDAMYWYRQDPGQGLRLIYYSQIVNDFQKGDIAEGYSVSREKKESFPLTVTSAQKNPTAFYLCASHPGQGDDNYGYTFGSGTRLTVV.

This chain uses TRBV7-9 with TRBJ1-1, with D tentatively TRBD1 (5 bases). V dropped 5 bases and J dropped 6 bases, with 22 bases sitting between them. The germline gives CDR1 SEHNR, CDR2 FQNEAQ (reference sequence). This CDR3 spans 16 amino acids. In nucleotides, the CDR3 is TGTGCCAGCAGCCAGACCCCCGGCAGGGCCCCGCCTGAAGCTTTCTTT. Translating gives CASSQTPGRAPPEAFF.

This chain links TRBV11-3 with TRBJ2-4; D unclear. CDR3 length equals 11 residues. The V end was cut by 8 bases, the J end by 7 bases, with 9 bases between. Germline CDR1 reads SGHNT; CDR2 reads YENEEA. CDR3 residues: CASGIGNIQYF. The CDR3 DNA reads as TGTGCCAGCGGTATCGGGAACATTCAGTACTTC.

The V call is TRBV5-4, the J call TRBJ2-3; the match to TRBD2 covers 11 bases. The CDR3 sequence is 18 residues long. Germline-derived CDR1 and CDR2 are SGHNT and YYREEE (reference sequence). V lost 2 bases and J lost 5; bases outside the gene matches: 13. Here the CDR3 reads CASSFGLAGGGREDTQYF. The CDR3 region has the DNA TGTGCCAGCAGCTTTGGTCTAGCGGGGGGTGGTCGGGAAGATACGCAGTATTTT.

The rearrangement uses TRBV3-1 (or the pseudogene TRBV3-2) and TRBJ1-1; a possible D gene is TRBD1 (6 bases). V shed 5 bases and J shed 2 bases, with 12 bases lying between them. Germline V CDR1 and CDR2: LGHDT, YNNKEL (reference sequence). The CDR3 has 14 amino acids. The CDR3 DNA follows: TGTGCCAGCAGCTTTGGACAGTCAAACACTGAAGCTTTCTTT. Residues: CASSFGQSNTEAFF.

This clone was counted a few times. V usage is TRBV27 and J usage is TRBJ1-2; 11 bases fit TRBD1. V gave up 6 bases and J gave up 7 bases; unmatched junction bases: 7. The germline V gene has CDR1 MNHEY and CDR2 SMNVEV (reference sequence). The CDR3 sequence is 14 residues long. For the CDR3, the DNA is TGTGCCAGCAGGAAGGGACAGGGGGGTGGTGGCTACACCTTC. It encodes CASRKGQGGGGYTF.

This clone was found once. This sequence joins TRBV2 and TRBJ1-5; tentatively, D is TRBD1 (5 bases). From germline, CDR1 is SNHLY and CDR2 FYNNEI. CDR3 length equals 15 residues. The V gene lost 4 bases and the J gene lost 5 bases, with 15 bases spanning the gap. CDR3 sequence (DNA): TGTGCCAGCAGTGTCCAGGGTCAGATCTATCAGCCCCAGCATTTT. This codes for CASSVQGQIYQPQHF.

The V and J genes are TRBV10-1 and TRBJ2-2; 7 bases are a match to TRBD1. Unmatched junction bases numbered 3, after V lost 5 bases and J lost 6 bases. The length of the CDR3 is 13 residues. CDR1 and CDR2 from the germline V gene are WNHNN and SYGVQD (reference sequence). As DNA, the CDR3 is TGCGCCAGCAGTCCTACAGGGGCCGGGGAGCTGTTTTTT. It encodes CASSPTGAGELFF.

V and J are TRBV18 and TRBJ1-4; 9 bases line up with TRBD1. CDR3 length: 15 amino acids. V dropped 0 bases and J dropped 7; count of bases not matched to a gene: 3. From germline, CDR1 is KGHSH and CDR2 LQKENI. CDR3 loop: CASSPPAGQGEKLFF. CDR3 nucleotides: TGTGCCAGCTCACCACCCGCGGGACAGGGTGAAAAACTGTTTTTT.

The chain combines TRBV3-1 (or the pseudogene TRBV3-2) with TRBJ1-3; D might be TRBD1 (5 bases). V gave up 5 bases and J gave up 0 bases, with 14 bases separating them. The V gene's germline CDR1 is LGHDT and CDR2 YNNKEL (reference sequence). CDR3 size: 16 residues. DNA for the CDR3: TGTGCCAGCAGCAGAACCCGACAGTTCTCTGGAAACACCATATATTTT. This codes for CASSRTRQFSGNTIYF.

The chain carries TRBV19 and TRBJ2-3, with 9 nucleotides matching TRBD2. The CDR3 runs 12 residues. Germline V gene data show CDR1 as LNHDA and CDR2 as SQIVND (reference sequence). V gave up 9 bases and J gave up 5 bases; unmatched junction bases: 3. The CDR3: CASKTSGDTQYF. DNA for the CDR3: TGTGCCAGCAAGACTAGCGGAGATACGCAGTATTTT.

The chain carries TRBV5-6 and TRBJ2-7, with D perhaps matching TRBD1 (5 bases). Germline V gene sequence: CDR1 SGHDT, CDR2 YYEEEE. The CDR3 is 13 amino acids. The V end lost 3 bases, the J end lost 0 bases, and 7 bases lay between the germline ends. The CDR3: CASSYGHSYEQYF. The DNA of the CDR3 is TGTGCCAGCAGCTACGGACACTCCTACGAGCAGTACTTC.

This rearrangement joins TRBV4-1 to TRBJ1-4, with unresolved D. There are 15 residues in the CDR3. V lost 4 bases, J lost 10 bases, and 19 bases lay in between. CDR1 and CDR2 from the germline V gene are MGHRA and YSYEKL. The CDR3 DNA sequence: TGCGCCAGCAGCCCCTTCCCAACAGCGGGCGGAAAACTGTTTTTT. As protein: CASSPFPTAGGKLFF.

The chain uses TRBV19 and TRBJ2-7, with a tentative D call TRBD2 (6 bases). Per germline, CDR1 LNHDA and CDR2 SQIVND (reference sequence). CDR3 length: 14 residues. V lost 3 bases, J lost 3 bases, and 12 bases lay in between. CDR3 loop: CASSIVGRGYEQYF. CDR3 DNA: TGTGCCAGTAGTATTGTCGGGCGGGGCTACGAGCAGTACTTC.

The chain carries TRBV6-5 and TRBJ1-2; no firm D call. V lost 2 bases, J lost 8 bases, and 15 bases lay in between. Germline values: CDR1 MNHEY, CDR2 SVGAGI. CDR3 length equals 14 residues. Here the CDR3 DNA reads TGTGCCAGCAGTTACGACACCCGGCTGAGAGGCTACACCTTC. It translates to CASSYDTRLRGYTF.

J is TRBJ2-1 and V is TRBV4-1; 10 positions agree with TRBD2. Per germline, CDR1 MGHRA and CDR2 YSYEKL. CDR3 length: 16 residues. J gave up 5 bases and V 3 bases, and 7 bases lay outside the gene matches. The CDR3 reads CASSQGLASRHNEQFF. CDR3 in DNA: TGCGCCAGCAGCCAGGGACTAGCGAGCCGTCACAATGAGCAGTTCTTC.

The V and J genes are TRBV7-5 and TRBJ2-5; the tabulated D call, TRBD2, remains unverified against the DNA. TRBV7-5 is given as a pseudogene. CDR3 length equals 16 residues. The CDR3: CARSNKRGRVAETQYF. CDR3 DNA: TGTGCCAGAAGCAACAAGCGGGGGCGAGTGGCAGAGACCCAGTACTTC.

The CDR3 region is CASSDPRDFPHNEQFF. CDR3 sequence (DNA): TGTGCCAGCAGTGATCCTAGGGACTTCCCACACAATGAGCAGTTCTTC. The chain combines TRBV2 with TRBJ2-1; weak D call: TRBD2 (6 bases). Between the trimmed V and J ends, which lost 3 bases and 5 bases, there was a span of 17 bases. Germline V CDR1 and CDR2: SNHLY, FYNNEI. The CDR3 covers 16 residues.

J is TRBJ2-2 and V is TRBV7-9; D remains unclear. The CDR3 is 12 amino acids. Germline V CDR1 and CDR2: SEHNR, FQNEAQ (reference sequence). V lost 5 bases, J lost 6 bases, and 7 bases lay in between. This CDR3 is CASSPVSGELFF. CDR3 DNA sequence: TGTGCCAGCAGCCCGGTATCCGGGGAGCTGTTTTTT.

The chain joins TRBV29-1 to TRBJ2-1, with 11 bases aligning to TRBD2. This CDR3 has 16 amino acids. Per the germline V gene, CDR1 is SQVTM and CDR2 is ANQGSEA. Trimming removed 3 bases from V and 3 bases from J; junction bases left unmatched: 7. CDR3 residues: CSVDKLAGANYNEQFF. The CDR3 DNA is TGCAGCGTTGATAAACTAGCGGGGGCGAACTACAATGAGCAGTTCTTC.